The 24 T cell receptor beta chains below all came from one sample that was sequenced in a study of OX40 agonist ivuxolimab in advanced cancers. Repertoires were generated with immunoSEQ multiplex PCR, while TCRdb's copy carries only in-frame clones and drops some. The table has about 94,000 clones, 80% to 90% seen once. The source was CD4+ or CD8+ T cells sorted from blood, collected in a trial of the OX40 agonist ivuxolimab. The source is an adult with an advanced solid tumor such as melanoma, head and neck, liver or kidney cancer.

The V gene is TRBV30, the J gene TRBJ1-4; unclear D gene. The CDR3 extends over 14 amino acids. V lost 1 base and J lost 8, with 14 bases in between. Germline CDR1 reads GTSNPN; CDR2 reads SVGIG (reference sequence). As DNA, the CDR3 is TGTGCCTGGAGTGGGGTCTCCTCGGGGGAAAAACTGTTTTTT. Encoded protein: CAWSGVSSGEKLFF.

The chain combines TRBV7-2 with TRBJ1-6; D gene ambiguous. Trimming removed 5 bases from V and 9 bases from J, with 8 bases in between. The CDR3 loop spans 12 amino acids. Germline values: CDR1 SGHTA, CDR2 FQGNSA. The CDR3 protein is CASSLGVSPLHF. Written as DNA, the CDR3 is TGTGCCAGCAGCCTCGGCGTTTCACCCCTCCACTTT.

The chain has TRBV2 and TRBJ1-6; weak D call: TRBD1 (5 bases). V shed 2 bases and J shed 8 bases, with 16 bases lying between them. Looked up from germline, CDR1 is SNHLY and CDR2 is FYNNEI. The CDR3 is made up of 16 amino acids. CDR3 sequence reads: CASSEWQGWKDSPLHF. In nucleotides, the CDR3 is TGTGCCAGCAGTGAATGGCAGGGATGGAAGGATTCACCCCTCCACTTT.

The chain has TRBV9 and TRBJ1-3; no clear D. Trimming took off 0 bases at V and 3 bases at J, with 7 bases between the two ends. Germline loops: CDR1 SGDLS, CDR2 YYNGEE. The CDR3 runs to 14 residues. The CDR3 sequence is CASSVDTVGNTIYF. CDR3 in DNA: TGTGCCAGCAGCGTAGATACAGTTGGAAACACCATATATTTT.

This sequence joins TRBV6-1 and TRBJ1-4; D not certain. CDR3 size: 14 residues. Per germline, CDR1 MNHNS and CDR2 SASEGT. V shed 7 bases and J shed 8 bases, with 17 bases lying between them. As DNA, the CDR3 is TGTGCCAGCACCAACCCACAAGTCGGGGAAAAACTGTTTTTT. Its translation: CASTNPQVGEKLFF.

The chain uses TRBV9 and TRBJ1-1; 9 bases match TRBD1. The CDR3 totals 14 residues. CDR1 is SGDLS and CDR2 is YYNGEE in the germline V gene. V was clipped by 1 base and J by 3 bases; unmatched bases: 1. The CDR3 is CASSVRQGDTEAFF. As DNA, the CDR3 is TGTGCCAGCAGCGTACGACAGGGGGACACTGAAGCTTTCTTT.

The chain recombines TRBV15 with TRBJ1-1, with a possible D match to TRBD1 (5 bases). Germline-derived CDR1 and CDR2 are LNHNV and YYDKDF (reference sequence). The CDR3 is made up of 16 amino acids. Between the trimmed V and J ends, which lost 3 bases and 4 bases, there was a span of 18 bases. CDR3 sequence: CATSRTHSLGGTEAFF. Here the CDR3 DNA reads TGTGCCACCAGCAGGACCCACTCATTGGGGGGCACTGAAGCTTTCTTT.

The CDR3 nucleotides are TGCGCCAGCAGCTTACCGGGACAGGGAAGAGGTGAGGACGTCGAGCAGTACTTC. Translated: CASSLPGQGRGEDVEQYF. The rearrangement uses TRBV5-1 and TRBJ2-7; 9 bases map to TRBD1. The germline gives CDR1 SGHRS, CDR2 YFSETQ. The CDR3 is 18 residues long. Losses at the gene ends were 2 bases for V and 6 bases for J; bases not matched to a gene: 18.

The gene calls are TRBV18 and TRBJ2-3; TRBD2 is a possible D gene (5 bases). The CDR3 contains 15 residues. From germline, CDR1 is KGHSH and CDR2 LQKENI. The V end lost 4 bases, the J end lost 2 bases, and 13 bases lay between the germline ends. For the CDR3, the DNA is TGTGCCAGCTCACGCCGGACTGGCAACACAGATACGCAGTATTTT. Protein: CASSRRTGNTDTQYF.

This clone has only one observation. One end of the junction fails to match germline, which may point to a read error. This rearrangement joins TRBV2 to TRBJ2-7; TRBD2 matches at 11 bases. The CDR3 has 17 amino acids. Germline V lookup: CDR1 SNHLY, CDR2 FYNNEI. The CDR3 DNA sequence: TGTGCCAGCAGTGAAGCGTCCCCGGGGGGTAGCGGGGGGGCCATCCCTTTC. Protein sequence: CASSEASPGGSGGAIPF.

The J gene is TRBJ1-1, the V gene TRBV19, with TRBD1 identical over 7 bases. J was trimmed by 0 bases and V by 1 base; bases with no gene match: 2. There are 15 residues in the CDR3. CDR1 is LNHDA, CDR2 SQIVND, per germline (reference sequence). CDR3 bases: TGTGCCAGTAGTATAGGGGGGACAGTGAACACTGAAGCTTTCTTT. This gives the protein CASSIGGTVNTEAFF.

CDR3 loop: CASSYSMGGGNGYTF. As DNA, the CDR3 is TGTGCCAGCAGTTACTCGATGGGAGGGGGCAATGGCTACACCTTC. The chain links TRBV6-5 to TRBJ1-2; 7 bases are a match to TRBD1. Unmatched junction bases numbered 7, after V lost 0 bases and J lost 6 bases. CDR1 is MNHEY and CDR2 is SVGAGI in the germline V gene. The CDR3 has 15 amino acids.

This chain connects TRBV4-2 to TRBJ2-2, with D possibly TRBD1 on 6 matching bases. CDR1 is LGHNA, CDR2 YNFKEQ, per germline. CDR3 length: 14 residues. Between the trimmed V and J ends, which lost 0 bases and 9 bases, there was a span of 11 bases. CDR3 amino acids: CASSQDKGGRELFF. The DNA for the CDR3 is TGTGCCAGCAGCCAAGATAAAGGGGGTCGGGAGCTGTTTTTT.

The gene calls are TRBV4-3 and TRBJ2-3; either TRBD1 or TRBD2 may fit D (6 bases each). Trimming took 0 bases from V and 5 from J, leaving 15 bases between them. The CDR3 is made up of 16 amino acids. Germline V lookup: CDR1 LGHNA, CDR2 YSLEER. The CDR3 loop is CASSQDSQGLGDTQYF. The CDR3 DNA reads as TGCGCCAGCAGCCAAGATTCACAGGGACTCGGAGATACGCAGTATTTT.

The chain joins TRBV7-2 to TRBJ2-5; 7 nucleotides align to TRBD2. Germline CDR1 SGHTA, CDR2 FQGNSA. V gave up 1 base and J gave up 1 base; unmatched junction bases: 0. This CDR3 region has 14 residues. CDR3 sequence reads: CASSLGGSQETQYF. CDR3 in DNA: TGTGCCAGCAGCTTAGGCGGGAGCCAAGAGACCCAGTACTTC.

CDR3 sequence reads: CASSPPNEKLFF. The CDR3 nucleotides read TGCGCCAGCAGCCCACCTAATGAAAAACTGTTTTTT. The genes are TRBV5-1 and TRBJ1-4; no clear D gene. Germline CDR1 SGHRS, CDR2 YFSETQ. This CDR3 comprises 12 residues. V lost 4 bases and J lost 3, with 4 bases in between. Filled out from reference TRBV5-1 and TRBJ1-4, the complete variable domain reads KAGVTQTPRYLIKTRGQQVTLSCSPISGHRSVSWYQQTPGQGLQFLFEYFSETQRNKGNFPGRFSGRQFSNSRSEMNVSTLELGDSALYLCASSPPNEKLFFGSGTQLSVL.

This clone was recorded only once. This chain uses TRBV28 with TRBJ1-5, with D hard to call. Germline V CDR1 and CDR2: MDHEN, SYDVKM. The CDR3 has 14 amino acids. V gave up 7 bases and J gave up 2 bases, with 12 bases separating them. This CDR3 reads CASTPELRNQPQHF. The CDR3, as DNA: TGTGCCAGCACCCCGGAATTGCGCAATCAGCCCCAGCATTTT.

J is TRBJ2-7 and V is TRBV6-5; 8 bases align to TRBD1. V gave up 6 bases and J gave up 2 bases; unmatched junction bases: 6. The CDR3 covers 14 residues. Germline lookup yields CDR1 MNHEY and CDR2 SVGAGI. This chain's CDR3 is CASRRTGIAYEQYF. The CDR3 DNA is TGTGCCAGCAGGAGGACAGGGATTGCCTACGAGCAGTACTTC.

V and J are TRBV12-2 and TRBJ2-7; TRBD1 reflects the table's D call only, with no check against the DNA. TRBV12-2 is labeled a pseudogene. There are 15 residues in the CDR3. For the CDR3, the DNA is TGTGCAAGTCGCTTACTCGGGACAGGGATCCACGAGCAGTACTTC. This gives the protein CASRLLGTGIHEQYF.

The rearrangement links TRBV27 to TRBJ2-7, with TRBD1 matching 7 bases. Unmatched junction bases numbered 6, after V lost 2 bases and J lost 2 bases. Germline loops: CDR1 MNHEY, CDR2 SMNVEV (reference sequence). This CDR3 spans 15 amino acids. CDR3 nucleotide sequence: TGTGCCAGCAGTTTACAGGGGACAGTTACCTACGAGCAGTACTTC. This translates into CASSLQGTVTYEQYF.

The chain links TRBV5-1 to TRBJ1-5, with 7 bases that match TRBD1. Losses at the gene ends were 4 bases for V and 3 bases for J; bases not matched to a gene: 4. Germline CDR1 reads SGHRS; CDR2 reads YFSETQ. CDR3 length: 14 amino acids. CDR3 bases: TGCGCCAGCAGCCCGGGACAGACCAATCAGCCCCAGCATTTT. This translates into CASSPGQTNQPQHF.

The rearrangement uses TRBV15 and TRBJ1-2; 9 bases line up with TRBD1. Germline V lookup: CDR1 LNHNV, CDR2 YYDKDF (reference sequence). The J segment lost 8 bases and the V segment lost 5 bases, leaving 6 bases of the junction unmatched. CDR3 size: 13 residues. The CDR3 here is CATSPGTGRGYTF. In nucleotides, the CDR3 is TGTGCCACCAGCCCCGGGACAGGGAGAGGCTACACCTTC.

The V call is TRBV7-8, the J call TRBJ1-5; weak D call: TRBD1 (6 bases). The germline V gene has CDR1 SGHVS and CDR2 FQNEAQ. The CDR3 is 15 residues long. Deletions cut 1 base from V and 5 bases from J, with 12 bases between. The CDR3 DNA follows: TGTGCCAGCAGCTTAGATCAGGACAGACATCAGCCCCAGCATTTT. It translates to CASSLDQDRHQPQHF.

This rearrangement joins TRBV6-4 to TRBJ2-1; TRBD2 aligns across 7 bases. Per germline, CDR1 MRHNA and CDR2 SNTAGT. The CDR3 is 14 residues long. Trimming removed 6 bases from V and 5 bases from J; junction bases left unmatched: 7. The chain's CDR3 is CASSRSGANNEQFF. The CDR3 bases are TGTGCCAGCAGCCGCAGCGGGGCGAACAATGAGCAGTTCTTC.